This TCR beta chain was sequenced for a study of cytomegalovirus exposure and HLA in healthy donors. Across the whole study: A prior study identified 117 million unique TCR beta sequences from about 200 million T cells. Early release data held tens of millions of unique TCRs from HLA-typed donors.

Germline V gene lookup returns CDR1 LNHDA and CDR2 SQIVND (reference sequence). V lost 7 bases, J lost 6 bases, and 9 bases stayed unmatched. The CDR3 runs 13 residues. On this clone: The antigen remains unidentified.

PCR was performed using 60 Vbeta and 13 Jbeta primers. TCRdb's table, derived via immunoSEQ multiplex PCR, lists solely in-frame clones and lacks some. The data show some 150,000 clones, roughly four fifths seen once. Notes on the study in general: The presence/absence work took it that sequencing depth was about the same across donors. For most TCR beta V segments, an earlier analysis put the productive rate at about 90% or about 30% of the time.

This TCR came from a man aged 50-60 years in good health and CMV-seropositive. Sequenced sample: PBMCs. The genes are TRBV19 and TRBJ2-7; 7 bases are a match to TRBD1. CDR3 residues: CASKRTGSREQYF. For the CDR3, the DNA is TGTGCCAGTAAACGGACAGGCTCACGCGAGCAGTACTTC.